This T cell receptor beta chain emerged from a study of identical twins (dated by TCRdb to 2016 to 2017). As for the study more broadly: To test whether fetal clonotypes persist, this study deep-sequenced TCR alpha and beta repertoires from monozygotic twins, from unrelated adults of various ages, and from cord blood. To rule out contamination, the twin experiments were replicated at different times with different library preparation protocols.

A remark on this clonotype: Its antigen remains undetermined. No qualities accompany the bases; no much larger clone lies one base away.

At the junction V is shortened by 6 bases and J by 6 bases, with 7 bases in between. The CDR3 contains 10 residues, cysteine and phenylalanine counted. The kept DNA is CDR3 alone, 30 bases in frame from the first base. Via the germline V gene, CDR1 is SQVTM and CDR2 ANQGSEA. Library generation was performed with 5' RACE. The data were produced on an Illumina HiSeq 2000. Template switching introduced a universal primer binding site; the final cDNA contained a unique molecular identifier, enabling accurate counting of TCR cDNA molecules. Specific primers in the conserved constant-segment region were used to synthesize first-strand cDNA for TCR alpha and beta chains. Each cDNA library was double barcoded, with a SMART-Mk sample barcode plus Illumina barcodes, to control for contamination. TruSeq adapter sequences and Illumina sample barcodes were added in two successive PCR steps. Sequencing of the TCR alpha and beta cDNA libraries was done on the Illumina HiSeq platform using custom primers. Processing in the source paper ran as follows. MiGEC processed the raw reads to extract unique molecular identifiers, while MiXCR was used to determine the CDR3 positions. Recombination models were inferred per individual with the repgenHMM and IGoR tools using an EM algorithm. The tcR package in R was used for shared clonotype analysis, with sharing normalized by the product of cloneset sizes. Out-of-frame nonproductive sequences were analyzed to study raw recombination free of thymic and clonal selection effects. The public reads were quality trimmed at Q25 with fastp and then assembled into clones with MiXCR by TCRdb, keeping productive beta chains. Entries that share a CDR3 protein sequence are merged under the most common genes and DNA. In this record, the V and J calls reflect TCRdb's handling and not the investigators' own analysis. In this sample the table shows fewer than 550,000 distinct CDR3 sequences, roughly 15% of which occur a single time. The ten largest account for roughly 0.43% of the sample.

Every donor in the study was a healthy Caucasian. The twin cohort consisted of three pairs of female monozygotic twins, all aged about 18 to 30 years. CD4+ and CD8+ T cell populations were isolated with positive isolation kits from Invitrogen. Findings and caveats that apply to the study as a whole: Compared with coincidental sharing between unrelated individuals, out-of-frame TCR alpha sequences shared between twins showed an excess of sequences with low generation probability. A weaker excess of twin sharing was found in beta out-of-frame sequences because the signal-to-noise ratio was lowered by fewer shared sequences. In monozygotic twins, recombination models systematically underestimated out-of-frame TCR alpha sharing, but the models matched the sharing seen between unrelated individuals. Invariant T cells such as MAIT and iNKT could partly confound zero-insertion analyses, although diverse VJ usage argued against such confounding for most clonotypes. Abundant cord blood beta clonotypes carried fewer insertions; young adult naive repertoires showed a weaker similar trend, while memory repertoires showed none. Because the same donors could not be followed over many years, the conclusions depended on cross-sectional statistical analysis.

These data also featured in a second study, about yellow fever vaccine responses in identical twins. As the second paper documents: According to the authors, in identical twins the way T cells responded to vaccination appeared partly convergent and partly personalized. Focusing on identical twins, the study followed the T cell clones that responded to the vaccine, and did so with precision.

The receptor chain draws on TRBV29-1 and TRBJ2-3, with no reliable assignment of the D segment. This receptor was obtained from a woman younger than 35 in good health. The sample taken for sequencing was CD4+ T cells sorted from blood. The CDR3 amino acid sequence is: CSVVLDTQYF. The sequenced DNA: TGCAGCGTGGTTTTGGATACGCAGTATTTT.